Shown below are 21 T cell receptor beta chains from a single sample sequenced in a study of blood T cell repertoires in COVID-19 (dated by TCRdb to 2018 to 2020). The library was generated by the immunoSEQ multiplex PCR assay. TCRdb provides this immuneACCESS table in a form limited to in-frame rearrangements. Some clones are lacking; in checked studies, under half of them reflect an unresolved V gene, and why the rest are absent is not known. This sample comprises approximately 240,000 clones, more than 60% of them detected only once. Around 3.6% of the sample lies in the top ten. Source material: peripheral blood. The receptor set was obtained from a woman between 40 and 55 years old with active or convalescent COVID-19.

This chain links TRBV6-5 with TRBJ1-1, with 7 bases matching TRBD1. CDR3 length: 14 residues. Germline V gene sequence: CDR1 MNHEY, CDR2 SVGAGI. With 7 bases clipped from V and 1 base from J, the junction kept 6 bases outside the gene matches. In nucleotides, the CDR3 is TGTGCCAGCAAGCCCAGACAGGGGAACACTGAAGCTTTCTTT. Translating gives CASKPRQGNTEAFF.

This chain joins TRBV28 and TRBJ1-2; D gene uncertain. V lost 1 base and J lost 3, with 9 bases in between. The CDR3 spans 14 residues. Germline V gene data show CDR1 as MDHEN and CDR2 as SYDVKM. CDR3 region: CASSLYGGHYGYTF. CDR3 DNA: TGTGCCAGCAGTTTATACGGAGGGCACTATGGCTACACCTTC.

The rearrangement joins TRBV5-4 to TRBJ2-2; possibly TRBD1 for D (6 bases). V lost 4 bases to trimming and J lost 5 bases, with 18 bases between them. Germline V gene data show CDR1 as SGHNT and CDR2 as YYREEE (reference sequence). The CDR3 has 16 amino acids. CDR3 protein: CASSPRDTGKTGELFF. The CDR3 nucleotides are TGTGCCAGCAGCCCGCGTGACACAGGGAAAACCGGGGAGCTGTTTTTT.

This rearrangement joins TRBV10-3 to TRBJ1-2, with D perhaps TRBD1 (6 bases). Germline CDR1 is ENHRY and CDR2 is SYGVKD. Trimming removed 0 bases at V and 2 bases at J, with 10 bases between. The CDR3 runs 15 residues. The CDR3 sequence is CAISESPGENYGYTF. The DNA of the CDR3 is TGTGCCATCAGTGAGTCGCCAGGGGAGAACTATGGCTACACCTTC.

CDR3 residues: CACTGGGNQPQHF. CDR3 sequence (DNA): TGTGCCTGCACAGGGGGCGGCAATCAGCCCCAGCATTTT. The chain is built from TRBV30 and TRBJ1-5, with 9 bases aligning to TRBD1. The V and J ends lost 6 bases and 2 bases, in that order; junction bases with no gene match: 2. Germline V gene sequence: CDR1 GTSNPN, CDR2 SVGIG (reference sequence). This CDR3 region has 13 residues.

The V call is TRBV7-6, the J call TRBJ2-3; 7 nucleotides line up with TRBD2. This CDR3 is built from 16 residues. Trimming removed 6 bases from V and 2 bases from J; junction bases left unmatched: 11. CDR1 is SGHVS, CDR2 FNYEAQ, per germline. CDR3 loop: CASSRWGTIATDTQYF. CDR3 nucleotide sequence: TGTGCCAGCAGTCGGTGGGGGACTATAGCCACAGATACGCAGTATTTT.

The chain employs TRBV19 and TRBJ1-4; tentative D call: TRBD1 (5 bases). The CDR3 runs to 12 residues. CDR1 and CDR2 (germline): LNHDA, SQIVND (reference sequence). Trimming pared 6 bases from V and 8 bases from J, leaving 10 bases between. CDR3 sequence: CASRTPGEKLFF. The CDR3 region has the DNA TGTGCCAGTAGAACTCCAGGGGAAAAACTGTTTTTT.

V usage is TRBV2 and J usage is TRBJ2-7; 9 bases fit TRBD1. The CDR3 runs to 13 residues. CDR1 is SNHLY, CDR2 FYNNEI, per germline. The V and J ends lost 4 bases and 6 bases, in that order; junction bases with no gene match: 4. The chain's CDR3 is CASSGDRVGEQYV. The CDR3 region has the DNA TGTGCCAGCAGTGGGGACAGGGTAGGCGAGCAGTACGTC.

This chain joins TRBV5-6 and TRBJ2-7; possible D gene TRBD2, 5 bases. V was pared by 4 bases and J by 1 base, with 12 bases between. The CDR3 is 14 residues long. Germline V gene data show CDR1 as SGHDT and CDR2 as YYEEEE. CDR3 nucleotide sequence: TGTGCCAGCAGCCCCCCGGGATTATCCTACGAGCAGTACTTC. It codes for CASSPPGLSYEQYF.

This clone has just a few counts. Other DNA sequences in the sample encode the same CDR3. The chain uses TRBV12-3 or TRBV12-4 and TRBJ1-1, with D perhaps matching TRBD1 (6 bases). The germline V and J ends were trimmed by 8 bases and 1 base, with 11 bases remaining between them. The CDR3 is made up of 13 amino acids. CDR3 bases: TGTGCCAGCGGTCGGACAGAGAACACTGAAGCTTTCTTT. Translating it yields CASGRTENTEAFF.

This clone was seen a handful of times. The CDR3 nucleotides read TGTGCCAGCAGAGACAGCGCAACTAATGAAAAACTGTTTTTT. Translation: CASRDSATNEKLFF. The chain recombines TRBV2 with TRBJ1-4, with D maybe TRBD1 (5 bases). Deletions cut 6 bases from V and 0 bases from J, with 8 bases between. CDR3 length equals 14 residues. The V gene's germline CDR1 is SNHLY and CDR2 FYNNEI.

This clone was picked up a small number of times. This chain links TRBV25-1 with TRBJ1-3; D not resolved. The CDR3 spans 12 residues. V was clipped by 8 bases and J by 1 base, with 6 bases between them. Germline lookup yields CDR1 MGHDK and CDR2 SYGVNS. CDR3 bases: TGTGCCAGCCTTAATTCTGGAAACACCATATATTTT. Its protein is CASLNSGNTIYF.

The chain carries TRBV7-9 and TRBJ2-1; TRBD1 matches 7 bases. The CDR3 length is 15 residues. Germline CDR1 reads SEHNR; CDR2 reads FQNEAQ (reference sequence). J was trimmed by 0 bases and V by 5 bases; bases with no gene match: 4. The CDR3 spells CASSGTVSSYNEQFF. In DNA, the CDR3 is TGTGCCAGCAGCGGGACAGTGAGCTCCTACAATGAGCAGTTCTTC.

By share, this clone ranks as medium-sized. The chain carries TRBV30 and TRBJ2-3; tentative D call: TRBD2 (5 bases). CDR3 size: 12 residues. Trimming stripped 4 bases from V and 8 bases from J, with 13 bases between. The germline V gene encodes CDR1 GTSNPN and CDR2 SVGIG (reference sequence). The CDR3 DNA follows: TGTGCCTGGAAGGCTAGCATCGGTACGCAGTATTTT. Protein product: CAWKASIGTQYF.

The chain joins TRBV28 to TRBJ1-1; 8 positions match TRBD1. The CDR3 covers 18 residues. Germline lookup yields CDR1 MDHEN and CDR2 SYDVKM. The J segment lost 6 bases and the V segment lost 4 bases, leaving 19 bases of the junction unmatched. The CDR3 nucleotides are TGTGCCAGCAGTTCAATCGTGCGACAGGGGAAAAGGGACGCTGAAGCTTTCTTT. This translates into CASSSIVRQGKRDAEAFF.

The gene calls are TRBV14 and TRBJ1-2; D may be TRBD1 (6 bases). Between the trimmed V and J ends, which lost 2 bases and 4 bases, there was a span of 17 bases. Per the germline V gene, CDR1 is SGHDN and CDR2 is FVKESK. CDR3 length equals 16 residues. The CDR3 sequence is CASSQRTAQNLYGYTF. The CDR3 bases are TGTGCCAGCAGCCAAAGGACAGCCCAAAACCTCTATGGCTACACCTTC.

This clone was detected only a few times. This chain's CDR3 is CASSAGGRETF. CDR3 nucleotide sequence: TGTGCCAGCAGTGCAGGGGGCAGGGAGACCTTC. The gene calls are TRBV25-1 and TRBJ1-2; 8 bases are shared with TRBD1. The V gene's germline CDR1 is MGHDK and CDR2 SYGVNS. J lost 14 bases, V lost 4 bases, and 6 bases had no gene match. The CDR3 is 11 amino acids.

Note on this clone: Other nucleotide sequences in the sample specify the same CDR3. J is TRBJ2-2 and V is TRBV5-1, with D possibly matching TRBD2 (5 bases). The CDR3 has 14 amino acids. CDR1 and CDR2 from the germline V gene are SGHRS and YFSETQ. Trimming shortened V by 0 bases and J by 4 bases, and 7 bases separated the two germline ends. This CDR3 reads CASSLGGPTGELFF. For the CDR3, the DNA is TGCGCCAGCAGCTTGGGAGGGCCCACCGGGGAGCTGTTTTTT. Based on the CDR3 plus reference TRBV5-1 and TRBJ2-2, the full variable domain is KAGVTQTPRYLIKTRGQQVTLSCSPISGHRSVSWYQQTPGQGLQFLFEYFSETQRNKGNFPGRFSGRQFSNSRSEMNVSTLELGDSALYLCASSLGGPTGELFFGEGSRLTVL.

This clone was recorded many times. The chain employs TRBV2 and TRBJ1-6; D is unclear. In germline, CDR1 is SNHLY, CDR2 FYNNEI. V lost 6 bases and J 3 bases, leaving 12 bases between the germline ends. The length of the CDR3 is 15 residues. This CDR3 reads CASRDQGSYNSPLHF. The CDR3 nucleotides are TGTGCCAGCAGGGACCAAGGGAGCTATAATTCACCCCTCCACTTT.

CDR3 nucleotides: TGTGCCAGCAGCCAAGGGACAGTCTTGTCGAACACTGAAGCTTTCTTT. It encodes CASSQGTVLSNTEAFF. The chain combines TRBV3-1 (or the pseudogene TRBV3-2) with TRBJ1-1, with D perhaps matching TRBD1 (6 bases). The CDR3 contains 16 residues. Germline V gene lookup returns CDR1 LGHDT and CDR2 YNNKEL (reference sequence). V lost 1 base and J 1 base, leaving 13 bases between the germline ends.

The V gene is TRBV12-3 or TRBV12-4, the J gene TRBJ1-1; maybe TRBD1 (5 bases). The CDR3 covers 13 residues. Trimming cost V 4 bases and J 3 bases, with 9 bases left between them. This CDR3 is CASSWSRDTEAFF. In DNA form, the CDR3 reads TGTGCCAGCAGTTGGTCCAGGGACACTGAAGCTTTCTTT.